Detailed here is one TCR beta chain. What it binds is not known. TCRdb keeps only in-frame clones here, not all; method: immunoSEQ multiplex PCR. The data hold around 190,000 clones, with 94% observed a single time. Second doses that came at about 4 or about 12 weeks were put together. This CDR3 is built from 14 residues. V shed 0 bases and J shed 8 bases, with 13 bases lying between them. Germline CDR1 is LGHDT and CDR2 is YNNKEL (reference sequence). The sample belongs to a study of T cell responses to AZD1222 COVID-19 vaccine. Overall study results and limits: At baseline, seropositivity was found in only a handful of AZD1222 recipients. Scientists sampled the repertoires only once the peak T cell response had passed. Regions 160-218 and 743-854 held dominance among vaccine-associated CD4 TCRs, which spanned spike.

The V call is TRBV3-1 (or the pseudogene TRBV3-2), the J call TRBJ1-2; TRBD1 is a possible D gene (6 bases). Sequenced here: peripheral blood, sampled 28 days after the second AZD1222 dose. The TCR sequence derives from an adult who received the AZD1222 COVID-19 vaccine. The CDR3 DNA is TGTGCCAGCAGCCAAGACAGGGGAGGAGTAGGCTACACCTTC. Amino acid sequence: CASSQDRGGVGYTF.